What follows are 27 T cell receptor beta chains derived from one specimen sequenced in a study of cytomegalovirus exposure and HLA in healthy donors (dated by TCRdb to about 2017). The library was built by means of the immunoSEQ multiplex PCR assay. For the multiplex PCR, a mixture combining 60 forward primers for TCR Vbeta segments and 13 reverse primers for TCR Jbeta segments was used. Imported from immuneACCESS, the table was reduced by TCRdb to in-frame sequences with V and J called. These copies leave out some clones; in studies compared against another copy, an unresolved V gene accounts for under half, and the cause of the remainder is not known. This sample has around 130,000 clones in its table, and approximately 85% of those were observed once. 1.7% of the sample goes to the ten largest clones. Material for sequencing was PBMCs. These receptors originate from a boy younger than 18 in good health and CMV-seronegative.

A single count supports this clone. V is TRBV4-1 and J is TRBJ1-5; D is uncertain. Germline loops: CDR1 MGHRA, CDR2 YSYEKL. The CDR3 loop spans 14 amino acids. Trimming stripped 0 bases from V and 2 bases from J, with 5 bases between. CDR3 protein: CASSQDEGNQPQHF. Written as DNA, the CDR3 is TGCGCCAGCAGCCAAGATGAGGGCAATCAGCCCCAGCATTTT.

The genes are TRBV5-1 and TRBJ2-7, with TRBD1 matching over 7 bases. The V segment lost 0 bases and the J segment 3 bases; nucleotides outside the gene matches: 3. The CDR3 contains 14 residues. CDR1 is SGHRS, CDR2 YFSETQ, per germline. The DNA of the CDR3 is TGCGCCAGCAGCTTGGAGGACAGGCTCTACGAGCAGTACTTC. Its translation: CASSLEDRLYEQYF.

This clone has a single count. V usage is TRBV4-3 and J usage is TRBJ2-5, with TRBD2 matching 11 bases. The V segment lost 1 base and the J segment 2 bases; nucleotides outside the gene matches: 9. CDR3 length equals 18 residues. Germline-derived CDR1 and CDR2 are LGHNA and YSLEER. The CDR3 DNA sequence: TGCGCCAGCAGCCAAGTCCTCACGGGACTAGCGGAGCAAGAGACCCAGTACTTC. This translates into CASSQVLTGLAEQETQYF.

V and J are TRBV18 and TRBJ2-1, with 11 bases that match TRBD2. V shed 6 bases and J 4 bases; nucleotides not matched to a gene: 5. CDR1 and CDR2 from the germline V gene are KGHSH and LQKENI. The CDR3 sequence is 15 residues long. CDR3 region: CASSPGTSGYNEQFF. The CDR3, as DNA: TGTGCCAGCTCTCCCGGGACTAGCGGATACAATGAGCAGTTCTTC.

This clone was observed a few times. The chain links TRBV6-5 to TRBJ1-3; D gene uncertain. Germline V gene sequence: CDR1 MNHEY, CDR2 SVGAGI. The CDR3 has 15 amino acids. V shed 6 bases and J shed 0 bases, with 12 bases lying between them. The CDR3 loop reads CASRRTPSSGNTIYF. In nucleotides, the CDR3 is TGTGCCAGCAGAAGAACGCCCAGCTCTGGAAACACCATATATTTT.

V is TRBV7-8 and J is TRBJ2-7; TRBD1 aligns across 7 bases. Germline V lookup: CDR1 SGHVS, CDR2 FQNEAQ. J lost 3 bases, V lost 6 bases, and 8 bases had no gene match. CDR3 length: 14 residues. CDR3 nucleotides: TGTGCCAGCAGTATTGACAGGGAGCTCTACGAGCAGTACTTC. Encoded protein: CASSIDRELYEQYF.

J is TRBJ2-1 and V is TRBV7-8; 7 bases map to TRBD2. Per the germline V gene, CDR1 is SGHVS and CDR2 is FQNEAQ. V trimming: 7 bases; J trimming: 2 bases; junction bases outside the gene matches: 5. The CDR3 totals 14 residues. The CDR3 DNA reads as TGTGCCAGCATTAGAGGGAGGGCCTACAATGAGCAGTTCTTC. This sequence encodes CASIRGRAYNEQFF. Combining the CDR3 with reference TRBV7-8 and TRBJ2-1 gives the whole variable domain GAGVSQSPRYKVAKRGQDVALRCDPISGHVSLFWYQQALGQGPEFLTYFQNEAQLDKSGLPSDRFFAERPEGSVSTLKIQRTQQEDSAVYLCASIRGRAYNEQFFGPGTRLTVL.

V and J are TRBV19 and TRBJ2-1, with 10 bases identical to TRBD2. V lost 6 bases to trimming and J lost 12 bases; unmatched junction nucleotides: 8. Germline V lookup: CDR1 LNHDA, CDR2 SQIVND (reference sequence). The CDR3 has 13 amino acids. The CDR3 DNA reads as TGTGCCAGTAGGAGTAGCGGGGGGATCGGGCAGTTCTTC. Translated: CASRSSGGIGQFF.

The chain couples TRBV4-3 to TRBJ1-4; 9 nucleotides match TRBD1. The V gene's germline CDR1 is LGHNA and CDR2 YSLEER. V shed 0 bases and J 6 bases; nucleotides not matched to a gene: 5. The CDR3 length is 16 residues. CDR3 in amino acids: CASSQDFDRGYEKLFF. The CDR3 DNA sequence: TGCGCCAGCAGCCAAGATTTTGACAGGGGGTATGAAAAACTGTTTTTT.

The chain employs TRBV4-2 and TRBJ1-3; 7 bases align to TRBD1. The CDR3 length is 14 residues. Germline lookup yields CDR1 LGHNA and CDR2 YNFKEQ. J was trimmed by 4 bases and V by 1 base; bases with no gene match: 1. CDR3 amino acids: CASSQVGQGNTIYF. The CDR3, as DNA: TGTGCCAGCAGCCAAGTGGGACAGGGAAACACCATATATTTT.

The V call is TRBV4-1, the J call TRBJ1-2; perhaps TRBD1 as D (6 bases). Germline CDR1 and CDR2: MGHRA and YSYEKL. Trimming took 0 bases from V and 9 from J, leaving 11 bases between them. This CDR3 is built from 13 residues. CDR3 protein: CASSQERGGSYTF. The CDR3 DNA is TGCGCCAGCAGCCAAGAAAGGGGGGGGAGCTACACCTTC.

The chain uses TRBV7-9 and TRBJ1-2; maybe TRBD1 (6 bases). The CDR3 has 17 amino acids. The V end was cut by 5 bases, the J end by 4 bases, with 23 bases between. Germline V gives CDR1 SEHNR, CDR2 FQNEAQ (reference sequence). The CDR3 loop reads CASSPRLGEDRFYGYTF. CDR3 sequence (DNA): TGTGCCAGCAGCCCTAGGTTGGGAGAGGACAGATTCTATGGCTACACCTTC.

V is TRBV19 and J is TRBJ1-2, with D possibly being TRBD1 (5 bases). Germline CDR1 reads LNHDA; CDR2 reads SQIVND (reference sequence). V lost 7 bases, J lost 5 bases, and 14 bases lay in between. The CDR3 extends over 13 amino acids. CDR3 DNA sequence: TGTGCCAGTAAACCGGGGGTGAGTTATGGCTACACCTTC. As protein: CASKPGVSYGYTF.

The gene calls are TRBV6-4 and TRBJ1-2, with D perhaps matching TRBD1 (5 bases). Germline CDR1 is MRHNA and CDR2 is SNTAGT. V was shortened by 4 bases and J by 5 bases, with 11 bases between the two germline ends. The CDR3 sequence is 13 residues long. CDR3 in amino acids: CASSGGRAYGYTF. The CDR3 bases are TGTGCCAGCAGTGGGGGCAGGGCGTATGGCTACACCTTC.

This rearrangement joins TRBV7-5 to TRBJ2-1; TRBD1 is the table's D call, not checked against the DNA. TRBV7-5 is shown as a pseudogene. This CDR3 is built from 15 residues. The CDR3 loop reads CVRSSGGQAVGEQFF. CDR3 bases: TGTGTCAGAAGCTCCGGGGGACAGGCCGTTGGTGAGCAGTTCTTC.

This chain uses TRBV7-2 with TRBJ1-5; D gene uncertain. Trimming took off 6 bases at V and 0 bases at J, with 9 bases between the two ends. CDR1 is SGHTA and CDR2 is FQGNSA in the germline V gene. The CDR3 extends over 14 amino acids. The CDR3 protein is CASRAENSNQPQHF. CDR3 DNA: TGTGCCAGCAGGGCAGAAAATAGCAATCAGCCCCAGCATTTT.

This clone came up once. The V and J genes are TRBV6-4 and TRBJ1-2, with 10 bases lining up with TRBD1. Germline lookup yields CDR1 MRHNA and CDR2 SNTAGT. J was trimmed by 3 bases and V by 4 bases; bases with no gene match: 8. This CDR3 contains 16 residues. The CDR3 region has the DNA TGTGCCAGCAGTGCCAGACAGGGGGCGACATACTATGGCTACACCTTC. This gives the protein CASSARQGATYYGYTF.

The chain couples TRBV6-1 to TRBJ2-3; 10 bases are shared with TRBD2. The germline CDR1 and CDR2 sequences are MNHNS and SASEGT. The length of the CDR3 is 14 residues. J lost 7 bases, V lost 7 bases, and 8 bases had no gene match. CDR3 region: CASILGTSEYTQYF. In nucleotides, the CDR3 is TGTGCCAGCATACTCGGGACTAGCGAGTATACGCAGTATTTT.

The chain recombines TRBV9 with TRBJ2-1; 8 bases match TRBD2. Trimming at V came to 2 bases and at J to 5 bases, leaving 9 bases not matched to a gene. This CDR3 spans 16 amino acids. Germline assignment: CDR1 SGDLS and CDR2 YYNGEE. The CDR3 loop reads CASSVSSGTRNNEQFF. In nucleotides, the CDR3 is TGTGCCAGCAGCGTCTCCTCCGGGACTAGGAACAATGAGCAGTTCTTC. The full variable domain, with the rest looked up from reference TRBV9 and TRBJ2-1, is DSGVTQTPKHLITATGQRVTLRCSPRSGDLSVYWYQQSLDQGLQFLIQYYNGEERAKGNILERFSAQQFPDLHSELNLSSLELGDSALYFCASSVSSGTRNNEQFFGPGTRLTVL.

CDR3 sequence reads: CASTALLNTEAFF. The DNA of the CDR3 is TGTGCCAGCACAGCGTTGTTGAACACTGAAGCTTTCTTT. This chain links TRBV6-5 with TRBJ1-1; no clear D gene. The CDR3 spans 13 residues. The germline V and J ends were trimmed by 7 bases and 0 bases, with 9 bases remaining between them. The germline gives CDR1 MNHEY, CDR2 SVGAGI.

The DNA of the CDR3 is TGCGCCAGCAGCCAAGATATGCAGCCAGGGGAGCAGTACTTC. Translation: CASSQDMQPGEQYF. This chain links TRBV4-3 with TRBJ2-7; possible D gene TRBD1, 5 bases. CDR1 is LGHNA, CDR2 YSLEER, per germline. V lost 0 bases, J lost 7 bases, and 13 bases lay in between. There are 14 residues in the CDR3.

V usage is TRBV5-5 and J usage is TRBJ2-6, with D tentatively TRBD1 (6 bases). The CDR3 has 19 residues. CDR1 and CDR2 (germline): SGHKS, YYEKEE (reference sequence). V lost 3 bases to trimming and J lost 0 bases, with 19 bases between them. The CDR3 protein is CASSSHPGGLSSGANVLTF. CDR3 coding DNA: TGTGCCAGCAGCTCGCATCCTGGGGGCTTGAGCTCTGGGGCCAACGTCCTGACTTTC. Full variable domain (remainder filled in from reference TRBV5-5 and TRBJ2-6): DAGVTQSPTHLIKTRGQQVTLRCSPISGHKSVSWYQQVLGQGPQFIFQYYEKEERGRGNFPDRFSARQFPNYSSELNVNALLLGDSALYLCASSSHPGGLSSGANVLTFGAGSRLTVL.

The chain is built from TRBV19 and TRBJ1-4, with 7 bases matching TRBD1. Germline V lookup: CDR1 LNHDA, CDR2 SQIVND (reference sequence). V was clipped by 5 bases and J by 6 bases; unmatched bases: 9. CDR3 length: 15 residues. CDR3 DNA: TGTGCCAGTAGTCCCCGAGGTGACAGGGATGAAAAACTGTTTTTT. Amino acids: CASSPRGDRDEKLFF.

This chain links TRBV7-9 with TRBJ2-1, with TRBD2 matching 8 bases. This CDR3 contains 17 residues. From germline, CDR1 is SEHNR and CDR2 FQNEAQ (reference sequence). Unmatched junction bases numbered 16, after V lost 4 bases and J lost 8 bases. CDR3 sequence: CASSSREMRLASDEQFF. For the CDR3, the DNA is TGTGCCAGCAGCTCCCGGGAGATGAGACTAGCGAGCGATGAGCAGTTCTTC.

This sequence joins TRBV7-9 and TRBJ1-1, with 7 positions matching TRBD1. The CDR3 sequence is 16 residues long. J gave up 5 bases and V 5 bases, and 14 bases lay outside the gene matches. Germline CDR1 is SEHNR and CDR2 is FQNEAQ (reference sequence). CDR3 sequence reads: CASSPVGGGGGTEAFF. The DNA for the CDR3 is TGTGCCAGCAGCCCAGTGGGAGGGGGCGGGGGGACTGAAGCTTTCTTT.

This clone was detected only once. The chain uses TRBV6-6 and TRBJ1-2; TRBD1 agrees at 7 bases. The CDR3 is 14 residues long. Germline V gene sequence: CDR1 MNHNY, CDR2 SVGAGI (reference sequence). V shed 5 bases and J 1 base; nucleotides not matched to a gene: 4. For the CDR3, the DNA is TGTGCCAGCAGTACAGACAGGGTTAACTATGGCTACACCTTC. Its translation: CASSTDRVNYGYTF.

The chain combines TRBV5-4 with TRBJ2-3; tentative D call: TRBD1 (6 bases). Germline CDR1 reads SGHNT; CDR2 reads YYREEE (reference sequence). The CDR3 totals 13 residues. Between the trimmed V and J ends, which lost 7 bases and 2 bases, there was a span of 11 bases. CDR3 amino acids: CASSKGVTDTQYF. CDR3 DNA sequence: TGTGCCAGCTCGAAGGGGGTCACAGATACGCAGTATTTT. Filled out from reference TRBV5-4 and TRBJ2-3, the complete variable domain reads ETGVTQSPTHLIKTRGQQVTLRCSSQSGHNTVSWYQQALGQGPQFIFQYYREEENGRGNFPPRFSGLQFPNYSSELNVNALELDDSALYLCASSKGVTDTQYFGPGTRLTVL.